This T cell receptor beta chain comes out of a study of T cell responses to AZD1222 COVID-19 vaccine. Study-wide findings and caveats: Across the whole spike, CD4 TCRs peaked at regions 160-218 and 743-854. Among the donors, most were white British and more were female, and clonal diversity was possibly underestimated.

With regard to this clone: Its specificity is unknown.

The data were produced by immunoSEQ multiplex PCR, yet TCRdb's version contains in-frame clones alone and is incomplete. The sample holds 130,000 to 150,000 clones, about 90% seen once. Trimming took 4 bases from V and 7 from J; bases not matched to a gene: 7. The CDR3 consists of 14 residues. Germline V gene data show CDR1 as SGHRS and CDR2 as YFSETQ. This specimen consisted of peripheral blood, obtained on day 0 of MenACWY control vaccination. The sequence was obtained from an adult in good health. This chain links TRBV5-1 with TRBJ1-5; 8 positions agree with TRBD1. The CDR3 protein is CASSQDREGQPQHF. The CDR3 DNA sequence: TGCGCCAGCAGCCAGGACAGGGAAGGGCAGCCCCAGCATTTT.